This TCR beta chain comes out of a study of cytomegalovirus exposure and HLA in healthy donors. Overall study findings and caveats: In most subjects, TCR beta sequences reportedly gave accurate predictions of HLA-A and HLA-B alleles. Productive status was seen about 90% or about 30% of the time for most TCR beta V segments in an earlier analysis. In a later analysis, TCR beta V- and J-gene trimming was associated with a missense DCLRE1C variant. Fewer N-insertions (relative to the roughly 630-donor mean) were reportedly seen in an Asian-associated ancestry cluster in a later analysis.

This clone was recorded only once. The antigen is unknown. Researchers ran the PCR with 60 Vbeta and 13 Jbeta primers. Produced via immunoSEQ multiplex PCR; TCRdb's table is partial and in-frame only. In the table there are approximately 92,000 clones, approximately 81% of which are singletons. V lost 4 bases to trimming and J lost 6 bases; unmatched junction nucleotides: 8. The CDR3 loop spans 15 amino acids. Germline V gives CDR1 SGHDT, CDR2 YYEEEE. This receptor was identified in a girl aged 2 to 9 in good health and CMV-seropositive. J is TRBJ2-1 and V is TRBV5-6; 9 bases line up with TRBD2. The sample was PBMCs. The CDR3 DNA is TGTGCCAGCAGCGGTAGCGGGAGTTTCCCCAATGAGCAGTTCTTC. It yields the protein CASSGSGSFPNEQFF. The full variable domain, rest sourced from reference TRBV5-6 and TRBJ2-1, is DAGVTQSPTHLIKTRGQQVTLRCSPKSGHDTVSWYQQALGQGPQFIFQYYEEEERQRGNFPDRFSGHQFPNYSSELNVNALLLGDSALYLCASSGSGSFPNEQFFGPGTRLTVL.